Below are 31 T cell receptor beta chains sequenced from a single sample in a study of read filtering for tumor transcriptome and immune sequencing. This library used roughly 400 ng RNA and molecular barcoded adaptors spanning alpha/delta and beta/gamma chains. Each CDR3 protein gets one entry after TCRdb re-called the reads with MiXCR. The sample has 50,000 or so distinct CDR3 sequences, 15% to 20% seen once; the top ten hold approximately 15%. The source material was a population of CD138-negative cells sorted from bone marrow. These receptors all come from a donor aged 40 or over with multiple myeloma.

In its sample, this clonotype was seen many times. The chain couples TRBV13 to TRBJ2-7; D perhaps matches TRBD1 (5 bases). Between the trimmed V and J ends, which lost 5 bases and 2 bases, there was a span of 13 bases. There are 14 residues in the CDR3. Germline loops: CDR1 PRHDT, CDR2 FYEKMQ (reference sequence). CDR3 in amino acids: CASSPTGAPYEQYF. The CDR3, as DNA: TGTGCCAGCAGCCCTACAGGTGCGCCCTACGAGCAGTACTTC. Complete variable domain (other parts from reference TRBV13 and TRBJ2-7): AAGVIQSPRHLIKEKRETATLKCYPIPRHDTVYWYQQGPGQDPQFLISFYEKMQSDKGSIPDRFSAQQFSDYHSELNMSSLELGDSALYFCASSPTGAPYEQYFGPGTRLTVT.

This clonotype was seen repeatedly, ten times or more. The V and J genes are TRBV20-1 and TRBJ2-1; tentative D call: TRBD1 (6 bases). The germline V gene has CDR1 DFQATT and CDR2 SNEGSKA (reference sequence). The CDR3 sequence is 12 residues long. The V gene lost 6 bases and the J gene lost 9 bases, with 15 bases spanning the gap. CDR3 region: CSARGFVTEQFF. The CDR3 DNA reads TGCAGTGCGAGGGGGTTTGTCACTGAGCAGTTCTTC.

CDR3: CATSDGPSGELFF. The CDR3, as DNA: TGTGCCACCAGTGACGGACCCTCCGGGGAGCTGTTTTTT. V gene TRBV24-1 combines with J gene TRBJ2-2; D gene unclear. Trimming took off 4 bases at V and 6 bases at J, with 8 bases between the two ends. Germline V CDR1 and CDR2: KGHDR, SFDVKD. This CDR3 is built from 13 residues.

Ten or more counts support this clonotype. The chain employs TRBV29-1 and TRBJ1-2; no definite D call. Germline V CDR1 and CDR2: SQVTM, ANQGSEA. V was trimmed by 1 base and J by 8 bases, leaving 14 bases between them. The CDR3 is made up of 13 amino acids. CDR3 nucleotide sequence: TGCAGCGTTGAAGTGGAACGGATGCGAGGCTACACCTTC. Its protein is CSVEVERMRGYTF.

There are many counts of this clonotype. This sequence joins TRBV28 and TRBJ2-1; maybe TRBD1 (6 bases). This CDR3 has 13 amino acids. The V end was cut by 6 bases, the J end by 6 bases, with 12 bases between. Germline CDR1 MDHEN, CDR2 SYDVKM. This CDR3 reads CASSHRVVNEQFF. For the CDR3, the DNA is TGTGCCAGCAGCCACAGGGTAGTCAATGAGCAGTTCTTC.

Notes on this clonotype: This is likely a read error, given that the CDR3 carries no conserved phenylalanine or tryptophan at its end. J is TRBJ2-3 and V is TRBV18; D unresolved. CDR1 is KGHSH and CDR2 is LQKENI in the germline V gene. The germline V and J ends were trimmed by 5 bases and 5 bases, with 8 bases remaining between them. The CDR3 is 12 residues long. This CDR3 reads CASSAFLDTQYL. The CDR3 DNA reads TGTGCCAGCTCAGCGTTCTTAGATACGCAGTATCTT.

This clonotype was seen repeatedly, ten times or more. The chain is built from TRBV7-9 and TRBJ1-1, with D unclear. This CDR3 has 15 residues. CDR1 and CDR2 from the germline V gene are SEHNR and FQNEAQ (reference sequence). V was pared by 3 bases and J by 1 base, with 12 bases between. The CDR3 DNA is TGTGCCAGCAGCTTGGGCGGTGGAGAGAACACTGAAGCTTTCTTT. It encodes CASSLGGGENTEAFF.

At least ten counts were recorded for this clonotype. The chain has TRBV27 and TRBJ1-4; 8 nucleotides agree with TRBD1. The V segment lost 7 bases and the J segment 8 bases; nucleotides outside the gene matches: 12. The CDR3 spans 15 residues. Germline CDR1 MNHEY, CDR2 SMNVEV (reference sequence). The CDR3, as DNA: TGTGCCAGCACCAAATTGGACAGGGCGGGGGAAAAACTGTTTTTT. Translated: CASTKLDRAGEKLFF.

A word on this clonotype: A read error may explain this, as a much larger clone is one base away. The chain combines TRBV7-2 with TRBJ2-3; a possible D gene is TRBD2 (6 bases). Germline V gene sequence: CDR1 SGHTA, CDR2 FQGNSA. Trimming shortened V by 4 bases and J by 0 bases, and 11 bases separated the two germline ends. CDR3 length: 15 residues. The DNA for the CDR3 is TGTGCCAGCAGCTACCTAGCGAGCAGCACAGATACGCAGTATTTT. As protein: CASSYLASSTDTQYF.

The chain is built from TRBV12-5 and TRBJ2-5, with TRBD2 identical over 15 bases. CDR3 length equals 19 residues. Germline CDR1 LGHNT, CDR2 FRNRAP. The ends lost 5 bases at V and 1 base at J; junction bases unmatched: 11. CDR3 bases: TGTGCTAGTGGTCCCCCCTCCGGGACTAGCGGGAGGCTCCAAGAGACCCAGTACTTC. Protein product: CASGPPSGTSGRLQETQYF. The full variable domain, in which reference TRBV12-5 and TRBJ2-5 provide the parts outside the CDR3, is DARVTQTPRHKVTEMGQEVTMRCQPILGHNTVFWYRQTMMQGLELLAYFRNRAPLDDSGMPKDRFSAEMPDATLATLKIQPSEPRDSAVYFCASGPPSGTSGRLQETQYFGPGTRLLVL.

The rearrangement links TRBV2 to TRBJ2-2; TRBD2 matches at 7 bases. Germline V CDR1 and CDR2: SNHLY, FYNNEI. After removal of 5 bases from V and 6 bases from J, the junction contained 9 bases not matched to a gene. The CDR3 length is 15 residues. The CDR3 DNA is TGTGCCAGCAGTCCTCTCGGACTAGTTGCCGGGGAGCTGTTTTTT. Translation gives CASSPLGLVAGELFF.

About this clonotype itself: The germline gene is not matched at one end of the junction; a read error may be the cause. The rearrangement joins TRBV20-1 to TRBJ2-1; D call uncertain. CDR3 length: 10 amino acids. CDR1 and CDR2 from the germline V gene are DFQATT and SNEGSKA (reference sequence). The CDR3 region has the DNA TGCCGTGCTAAACAGTGTGAGCAGTTCTTC. Translated: CRAKQCEQFF.

The table lists this clonotype with many counts. The genes are TRBV7-9 and TRBJ2-3; D remains ambiguous. Trimming took 1 base from V and 3 from J, leaving 5 bases between them. Germline assignment: CDR1 SEHNR and CDR2 FQNEAQ (reference sequence). This CDR3 is 13 amino acids long. This CDR3 is CASSLERTDTQYF. CDR3 nucleotides: TGTGCCAGCAGCTTAGAACGTACAGATACGCAGTATTTT.

A few counts support this clonotype. The genes are TRBV20-1 and TRBJ2-3; 7 bases agree with TRBD2. Unmatched junction bases numbered 18, after V lost 6 bases and J lost 0 bases. Germline V gene data show CDR1 as DFQATT and CDR2 as SNEGSKA (reference sequence). The CDR3 is 18 amino acids. This chain's CDR3 is CSARRVSSGSSSTDTQYF. CDR3 DNA: TGCAGTGCGAGGAGAGTTAGTAGCGGGTCCTCTAGCACAGATACGCAGTATTTT.

Many counts were recorded for this clonotype. The V gene is TRBV7-2, the J gene TRBJ2-2; D is undetermined. The CDR3 loop spans 17 amino acids. CDR1 is SGHTA, CDR2 FQGNSA, per germline. Trimming left V 1 base short and J 6 bases short, with 18 bases between. CDR3 region: CASSLVGSMGFAGELFF. CDR3 in DNA: TGTGCCAGCAGCTTAGTGGGGTCCATGGGCTTCGCCGGGGAGCTGTTTTTT. Filled out from reference TRBV7-2 and TRBJ2-2, the complete variable domain reads GAGVSQSPSNKVTEKGKDVELRCDPISGHTALYWYRQSLGQGLEFLIYFQGNSAPDKSGLPSDRFSAERTGGSVSTLTIQRTQQEDSAVYLCASSLVGSMGFAGELFFGEGSRLTVL.

This clonotype was counted between two and nine times. This chain uses TRBV23-1 with TRBJ2-1; 9 nucleotides line up with TRBD1. TRBV23-1 is recorded as an ORF, its role being uncertain. The CDR3 spans 14 residues. V trimming: 2 bases; J trimming: 8 bases; junction bases outside the gene matches: 4. CDR3 coding DNA: TGCGCCAGCAGTCAAAAGACAGGGGGAGATGAGCAGTTCTTC. This translates into CASSQKTGGDEQFF.

This clonotype was found many times. The chain joins TRBV7-2 to TRBJ2-5, with TRBD2 as a possible D gene (5 bases). V lost 5 bases to trimming and J lost 5 bases, with 18 bases between them. Germline V CDR1 and CDR2: SGHTA, FQGNSA. This CDR3 spans 15 amino acids. The CDR3 region has the DNA TGTGCCAGCAGCGCCGGAGGCACTATGGGGGAGACCCAGTACTTC. Translated, it gives CASSAGGTMGETQYF.

This clonotype was counted many times. J is TRBJ2-5 and V is TRBV3-1; D is uncertain. Trimming left V 4 bases short and J 5 bases short, with 11 bases between. CDR1 is LGHDT and CDR2 is YNNKEL in the germline V gene (reference sequence). The CDR3 is made up of 13 amino acids. The chain's CDR3 is CASSRHSEETQYF. The CDR3 bases are TGTGCCAGCAGCCGGCACTCGGAGGAGACCCAGTACTTC.

Comment on this clonotype: This may be a read error: a much more frequent sequence differs by one nucleotide. The rearrangement joins TRBV6-5 to TRBJ2-3; D remains ambiguous. Germline V gene sequence: CDR1 MNHEY, CDR2 SVGAGI. This CDR3 has 13 amino acids. V was trimmed by 4 bases and J by 4 bases, leaving 9 bases between them. The CDR3 protein is CASSLSLADTQYF. In nucleotides, the CDR3 is TGTGCCAGCAGTTTGAGCCTCGCAGATACGCAGTATTTT.

The chain combines TRBV7-2 with TRBJ2-1; D gene unclear. CDR3 size: 14 residues. CDR1 and CDR2 from the germline V gene are SGHTA and FQGNSA. Trimming left V 0 bases short and J 8 bases short, with 11 bases between. The CDR3 DNA reads TGTGCCAGCAGCTTAGCTCCCGCAGCGTATGAGCAGTTCTTC. Its protein product is CASSLAPAAYEQFF.

In this sample, this clonotype turned up many times. V is TRBV19 and J is TRBJ2-5, with D maybe TRBD2 (5 bases). The germline V gene has CDR1 LNHDA and CDR2 SQIVND (reference sequence). CDR3 length: 13 residues. V was clipped by 9 bases and J by 5 bases, with 16 bases between them. Here the CDR3 reads CASTPGRAETQYF. CDR3 coding DNA: TGTGCCAGCACCCCGGGAAGAGCGGAGACCCAGTACTTC.

This clonotype has a count of ten or more. The J gene is TRBJ2-1, the V gene TRBV20-1; TRBD2 might be the D (5 bases). Germline V gene sequence: CDR1 DFQATT, CDR2 SNEGSKA (reference sequence). CDR3 length: 13 residues. The V end lost 6 bases, the J end lost 12 bases, and 21 bases lay between the germline ends. The CDR3 sequence is CSATSGSRDWQFF. The CDR3 DNA reads TGCAGTGCAACTAGTGGAAGCCGCGATTGGCAGTTCTTC.

Concerning this clonotype itself: Being one base from a much bigger clone, this may be a read error. The gene calls are TRBV9 and TRBJ2-3, with unresolved D. Germline values: CDR1 SGDLS, CDR2 YYNGEE. This CDR3 contains 14 residues. The CDR3 coding sequence is TGTGCCGGCAGCGTCAGTCCTAGCACAGATACGCAGTATTTT. This codes for CAGSVSPSTDTQYF.

On this clonotype: A much larger clone sits a single nucleotide away, making a read error possible. The chain employs TRBV29-1 and TRBJ1-1, with TRBD1 identical over 9 bases. The germline CDR1 and CDR2 sequences are SQVTM and ANQGSEA. V was pared by 7 bases and J by 1 base, with 4 bases of the junction left unmatched. The CDR3 runs to 13 residues. The CDR3: CSAGTGRNTEAFF. DNA of the CDR3: TGCAGCGCGGGGACAGGGAGGAACACTGAAGCTTTCTTT. The full variable domain, rest sourced from reference TRBV29-1 and TRBJ1-1, is SAVISQKPSRDICQRGTSLTIQCQVDSQVTMMFWYRQQPGQSLTLIATANQGSEATYESGFVIDKFPISRPNLTFSTLTVSNMSPEDSSIYLCSAGTGRNTEAFFGQGTRLTVV.

This clonotype has ten or more counts. The gene calls are TRBV5-5 and TRBJ1-2; TRBD1 might be the D (6 bases). V was clipped by 4 bases and J by 1 base, with 14 bases between them. The CDR3 has 15 amino acids. Germline lookup yields CDR1 SGHKS and CDR2 YYEKEE (reference sequence). CDR3 DNA: TGTGCCAGCAGCCCGGGGGCAGGAGTTAACTATGGCTACACCTTC. This translates into CASSPGAGVNYGYTF.

This clonotype has at least ten counts. The rearrangement links TRBV10-3 to TRBJ2-1; D perhaps matches TRBD2 (6 bases). V dropped 3 bases and J dropped 6 bases, with 18 bases sitting between them. CDR1 and CDR2 from the germline V gene are ENHRY and SYGVKD. The CDR3 length is 16 residues. DNA of the CDR3: TGTGCCATCAGTGACCTGACTAGTTCGACGACCAATGAGCAGTTCTTC. Translated: CAISDLTSSTTNEQFF.

This clonotype was counted ten times or more. The chain has TRBV5-1 and TRBJ1-4, with TRBD1 as a possible D gene (6 bases). CDR3 length: 15 amino acids. Germline loops: CDR1 SGHRS, CDR2 YFSETQ. V was cut by 4 bases and J by 8 bases, with 18 bases left in between. CDR3 residues: CASSRATGRQEKLFF. DNA of the CDR3: TGCGCCAGCAGCAGGGCGACAGGTAGACAGGAAAAACTGTTTTTT.

This clonotype has a count of ten or more. The genes are TRBV5-1 and TRBJ2-1; the match to TRBD2 covers 9 bases. The germline V gene encodes CDR1 SGHRS and CDR2 YFSETQ. J was trimmed by 0 bases and V by 2 bases; bases with no gene match: 9. CDR3 length: 18 residues. The CDR3 is CASSFVTSGSHSYNEQFF. DNA for the CDR3: TGCGCCAGCAGCTTTGTTACTAGCGGGTCCCACTCCTACAATGAGCAGTTCTTC.

Many counts were recorded for this clonotype. The CDR3 sequence: CSVGTGGLLREQYF. CDR3 DNA: TGCAGCGTTGGGACAGGGGGCCTCTTGAGAGAGCAGTACTTC. This sequence joins TRBV29-1 and TRBJ2-7; 11 bases line up with TRBD1. The V gene's germline CDR1 is SQVTM and CDR2 ANQGSEA. The CDR3 sequence is 14 residues long. J was trimmed by 7 bases and V by 4 bases; bases with no gene match: 9.

The chain carries TRBV5-4 and TRBJ2-1; the D is unclear. The CDR3 has 13 residues. Germline CDR1 SGHNT, CDR2 YYREEE (reference sequence). V was cut by 0 bases and J by 9 bases, with 10 bases left in between. DNA for the CDR3: TGTGCCAGCAGCTTGGCCGCCGGATCTGAGCAGTTCTTC. This encodes CASSLAAGSEQFF.

With respect to this clonotype: A much bigger clone sits one base away, suggesting this may be a read error. The CDR3 ends on some other residue instead of the conserved phenylalanine or tryptophan, so this is likely a read error. The chain couples TRBV10-2 to TRBJ2-3, with 8 bases matching TRBD1. CDR3 length: 13 amino acids. Per germline, CDR1 WSHSY and CDR2 SAAADI. With 8 bases clipped from V and 5 bases from J, the junction kept 6 bases outside the gene matches. The CDR3 DNA reads TGCGCCAGCCGGGACAGGAATAAAGATACGCAGTATCTT. Its translation: CASRDRNKDTQYL.